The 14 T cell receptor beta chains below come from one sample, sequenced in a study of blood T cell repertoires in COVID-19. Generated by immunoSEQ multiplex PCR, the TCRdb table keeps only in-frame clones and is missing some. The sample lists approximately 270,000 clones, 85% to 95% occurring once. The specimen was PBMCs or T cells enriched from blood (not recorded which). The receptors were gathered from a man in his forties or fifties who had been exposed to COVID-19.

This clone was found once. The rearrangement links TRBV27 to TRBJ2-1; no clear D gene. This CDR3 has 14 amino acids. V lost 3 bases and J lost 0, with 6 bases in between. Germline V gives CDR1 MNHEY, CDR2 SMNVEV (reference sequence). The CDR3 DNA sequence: TGTGCCAGCAGTTTCCTCGTCTCCTACAATGAGCAGTTCTTC. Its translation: CASSFLVSYNEQFF.

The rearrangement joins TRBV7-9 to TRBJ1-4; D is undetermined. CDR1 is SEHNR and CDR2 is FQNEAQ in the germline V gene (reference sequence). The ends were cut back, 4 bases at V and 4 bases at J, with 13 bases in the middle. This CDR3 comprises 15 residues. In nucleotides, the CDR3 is TGTGCCAGCAGCTGGGGAGGAGGGAGTAATGAAAAACTGTTTTTT. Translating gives CASSWGGGSNEKLFF.

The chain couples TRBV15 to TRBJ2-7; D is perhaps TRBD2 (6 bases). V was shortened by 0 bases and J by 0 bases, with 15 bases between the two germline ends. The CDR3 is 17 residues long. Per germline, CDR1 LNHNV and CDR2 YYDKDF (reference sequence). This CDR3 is CATSRDQGGGYSYEQYF. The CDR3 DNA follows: TGTGCCACCAGCAGAGATCAGGGAGGAGGGTACTCCTACGAGCAGTACTTC.

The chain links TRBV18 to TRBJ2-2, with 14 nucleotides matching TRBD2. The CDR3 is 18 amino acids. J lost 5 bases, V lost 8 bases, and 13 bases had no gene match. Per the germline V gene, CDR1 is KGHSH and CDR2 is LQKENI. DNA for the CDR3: TGTGCCAGCCGTCCGGGACTAGCGGGAGTTCGGACTACCGGGGAGCTGTTTTTT. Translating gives CASRPGLAGVRTTGELFF.

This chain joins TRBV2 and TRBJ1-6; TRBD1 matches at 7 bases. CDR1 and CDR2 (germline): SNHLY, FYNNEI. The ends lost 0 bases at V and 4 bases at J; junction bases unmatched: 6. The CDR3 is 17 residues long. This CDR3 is CASSEALGQDYNSPLHF. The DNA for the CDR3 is TGTGCCAGCAGTGAAGCATTAGGACAGGATTATAATTCACCCCTCCACTTT.

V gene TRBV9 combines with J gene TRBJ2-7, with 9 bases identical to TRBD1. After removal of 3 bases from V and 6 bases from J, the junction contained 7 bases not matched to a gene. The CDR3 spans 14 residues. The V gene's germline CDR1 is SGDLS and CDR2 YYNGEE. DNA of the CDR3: TGTGCCAGCAGCGCCGTACAGGGGGCAGGCGAGCAGTACTTC. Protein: CASSAVQGAGEQYF.

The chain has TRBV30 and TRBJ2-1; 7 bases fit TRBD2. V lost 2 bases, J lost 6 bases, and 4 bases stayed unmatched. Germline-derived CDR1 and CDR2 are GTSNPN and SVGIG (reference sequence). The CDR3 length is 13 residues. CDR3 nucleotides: TGTGCCTGGAGTCTATCGGGAGGCAATGAGCAGTTCTTC. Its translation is CAWSLSGGNEQFF.

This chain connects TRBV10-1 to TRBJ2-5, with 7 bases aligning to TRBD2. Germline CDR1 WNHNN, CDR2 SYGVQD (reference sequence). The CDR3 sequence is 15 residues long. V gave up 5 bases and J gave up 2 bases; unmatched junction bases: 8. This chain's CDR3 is CASSSGGRGQETQYF. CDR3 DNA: TGCGCCAGCAGTTCTGGCGGGAGAGGTCAAGAGACCCAGTACTTC.

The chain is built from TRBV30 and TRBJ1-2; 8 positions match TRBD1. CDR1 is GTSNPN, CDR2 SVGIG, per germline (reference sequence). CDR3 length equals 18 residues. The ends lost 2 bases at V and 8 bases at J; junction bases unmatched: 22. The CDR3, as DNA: TGTGCCTGGAGTTGGAAAGGGGGCAGGGGGCGTAAACAACCCGGCTACACCTTC. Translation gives CAWSWKGGRGRKQPGYTF.

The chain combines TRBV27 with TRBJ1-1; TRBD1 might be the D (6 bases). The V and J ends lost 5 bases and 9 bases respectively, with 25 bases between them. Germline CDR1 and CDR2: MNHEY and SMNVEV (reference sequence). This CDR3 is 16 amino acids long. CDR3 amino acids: CASSLDGGTRGAKAFF. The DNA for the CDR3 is TGTGCCAGCAGTCTAGACGGGGGTACGCGGGGGGCAAAAGCTTTCTTT.

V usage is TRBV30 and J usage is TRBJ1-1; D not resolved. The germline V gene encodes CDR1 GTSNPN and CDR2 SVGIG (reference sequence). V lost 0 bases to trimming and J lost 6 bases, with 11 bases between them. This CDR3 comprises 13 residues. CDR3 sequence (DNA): TGTGCCTGGAGTGTACCACTAGGCGCTGAAGCTTTCTTT. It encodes CAWSVPLGAEAFF.

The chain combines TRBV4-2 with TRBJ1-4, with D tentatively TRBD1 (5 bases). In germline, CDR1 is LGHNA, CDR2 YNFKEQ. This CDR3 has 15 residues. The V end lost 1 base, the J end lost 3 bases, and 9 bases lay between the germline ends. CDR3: CASSQVAQANEKLFF. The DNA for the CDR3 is TGTGCCAGCAGCCAAGTAGCACAGGCTAATGAAAAACTGTTTTTT.

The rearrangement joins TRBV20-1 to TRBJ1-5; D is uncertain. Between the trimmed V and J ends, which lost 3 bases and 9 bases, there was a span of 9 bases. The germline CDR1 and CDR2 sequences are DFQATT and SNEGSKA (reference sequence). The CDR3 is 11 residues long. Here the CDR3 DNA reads TGCAGTGCTAGTCCCGCAGGGCCCCAGCATTTT. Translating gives CSASPAGPQHF.

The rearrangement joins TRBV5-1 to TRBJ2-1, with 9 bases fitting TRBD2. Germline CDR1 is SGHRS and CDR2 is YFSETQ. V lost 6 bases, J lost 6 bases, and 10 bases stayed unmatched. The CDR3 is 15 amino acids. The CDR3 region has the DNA TGCGCCAGCACTCTCTCTCTAGCGGGAAGCAATGAGCAGTTCTTC. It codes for CASTLSLAGSNEQFF.